These T cell receptor beta chains were read from a single sample in a study of blood T cell repertoires in COVID-19. Sequencing used immunoSEQ multiplex PCR; TCRdb keeps in-frame clones, though not all of them. The data hold under 300,000 clones, with approximately 86% observed a single time. Sample: PBMCs or T cells enriched from blood (not recorded which). All receptors come from a woman younger than 45 with acute COVID-19. Each CDR3 is given with its conserved first and last residue. Each record gives: CDR3 DNA, CDR3 protein, V gene, D gene, J gene, clone size. A D gene is named only where the DNA matches it firmly. The size of a clone is reported for some rows only, either as once, few or many, or as a class for expanded clones.

TGCGCCAGCAGCCTGCAGGGGATAGGCACAGATACGCAGTATTTT CASSLQGIGTDTQYF TRBV4-1 . TRBJ2-3 few
TGTGCCAGCAGTCCAACAGTCCGGGAGACCCAGTACTTC CASSPTVRETQYF TRBV2 . TRBJ2-5 .
TGTGCCATCAGTGCTGCGGACATTTCTTCGAGAAACACCATATATTTT CAISAADISSRNTIYF TRBV10-3 . TRBJ1-3 .
TGTGCCAGCAGTGGACAGGGAGGCACTGAAGCTTTCTTT CASSGQGGTEAFF TRBV2 TRBD1 TRBJ1-1 few
TGTGCCAGCAGAAGGGGCTTCAGCACCTTC CASRRGFSTF TRBV6-5 . TRBJ1-2 .
TGTGCCATCGGGAACAGGGGATCCTACGAGCAGTACTTC CAIGNRGSYEQYF TRBV10-3 TRBD1 TRBJ2-7 .
TGCGCCAGCAGCTCCGGCCTATTCGGGGCCGGGGAGCTGTTTTTT CASSSGLFGAGELFF TRBV5-1 . TRBJ2-2 .
TGTGCCAGCAGTTACTCAGGGGTCGATCAGCCCCAGCATTTT CASSYSGVDQPQHF TRBV6-5 . TRBJ1-5 .
TGCGCCAGCAGCTCCCTCCCGCCCCTAGCGAACACCGGGGAGCTGTTTTTT CASSSLPPLANTGELFF TRBV5-1 . TRBJ2-2 .
TGTGCCAGCAGCCAAGGAGCGGGGGGTTATTACAATGAGCAGTTCTTC CASSQGAGGYYNEQFF TRBV2 TRBD2 TRBJ2-1 .
TGTGCTAGCAGCTACAGGGAGGGCTTTTGGGGCTCTGGAAACACCATATATTTT CASSYREGFWGSGNTIYF TRBV7-7 . TRBJ1-3 .